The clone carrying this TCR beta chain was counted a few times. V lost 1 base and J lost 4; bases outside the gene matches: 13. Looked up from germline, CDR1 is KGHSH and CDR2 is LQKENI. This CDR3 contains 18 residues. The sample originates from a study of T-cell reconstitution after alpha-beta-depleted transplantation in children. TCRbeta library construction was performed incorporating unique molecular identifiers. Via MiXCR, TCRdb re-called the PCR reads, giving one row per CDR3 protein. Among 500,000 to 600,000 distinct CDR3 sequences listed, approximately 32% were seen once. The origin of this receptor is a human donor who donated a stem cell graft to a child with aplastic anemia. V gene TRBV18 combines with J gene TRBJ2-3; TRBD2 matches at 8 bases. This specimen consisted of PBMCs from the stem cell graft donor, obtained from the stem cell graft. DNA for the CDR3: TGTGCCAGCTCACCACAAATGGCCGTCAGCGGGAGCGCAGATACGCAGTATTTT. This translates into CASSPQMAVSGSADTQYF.